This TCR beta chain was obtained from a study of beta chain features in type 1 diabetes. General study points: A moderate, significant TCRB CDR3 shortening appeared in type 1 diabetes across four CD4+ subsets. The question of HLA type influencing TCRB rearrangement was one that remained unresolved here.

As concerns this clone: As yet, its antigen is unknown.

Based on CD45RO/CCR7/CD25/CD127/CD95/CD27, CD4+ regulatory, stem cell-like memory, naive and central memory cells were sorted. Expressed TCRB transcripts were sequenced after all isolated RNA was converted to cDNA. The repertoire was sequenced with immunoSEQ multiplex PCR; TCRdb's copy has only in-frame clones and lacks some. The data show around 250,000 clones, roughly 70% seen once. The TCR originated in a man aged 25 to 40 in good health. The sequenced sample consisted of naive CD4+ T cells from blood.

In DNA form, the CDR3 reads TGTGCCTGGTCCTTCGGGGGGGAGAGGGCGTTCTTC. The encoded protein is CAWSFGGERAFF. The V gene is TRBV30, the J gene TRBJ2-1; TRBD2 agrees at 8 bases. This CDR3 comprises 12 residues. CDR1 is GTSNPN and CDR2 is SVGIG in the germline V gene (reference sequence). After removal of 5 bases from V and 15 bases from J, the junction contained 12 bases not matched to a gene. The full variable domain, rest sourced from reference TRBV30 and TRBJ2-1, is SQTIHQWPATLVQPVGSPLSLECTVEGTSNPNLYWYRQAAGRGLQLLFYSVGIGQISSEVPQNLSASRPQDRQFILSSKKLLLSDSGFYLCAWSFGGERAFFGPGTRLTVL.